One and the same sample provided the 15 T cell receptor beta chains below, sequenced in a study of shared clonotypes between healthy human individuals. The repertoire was sequenced with immunoSEQ multiplex PCR; TCRdb's copy has only in-frame clones and lacks some. This sample yields 2,500,000 or so clones, of which about nine tenths are seen a single time; about 0.36% belongs to the top ten. The sequencing input was naive CD4+ T cells from PBMCs. The subset is: CD45RA+ positively selected. Receptors originate from a young man in good health. Some clones in this sample may be carry-over from other donors' samples.

The sample holds one count of this clone. Other DNA sequences in this sample translate to the same CDR3. The chain is built from TRBV4-1 and TRBJ2-3; D gene uncertain. V was cut by 0 bases and J by 6 bases, with 7 bases left in between. CDR1 is MGHRA, CDR2 YSYEKL, per germline. The CDR3 contains 13 residues. In DNA, the CDR3 is TGCGCCAGCAGCCAAGATGGTGGGGATACGCAGTATTTT. Amino acid sequence: CASSQDGGDTQYF.

The chain uses TRBV9 and TRBJ2-1, with D possibly being TRBD2 (6 bases). CDR1 is SGDLS, CDR2 YYNGEE, per germline. V dropped 2 bases and J dropped 2 bases, with 11 bases sitting between them. The CDR3 spans 15 residues. In DNA, the CDR3 is TGTGCCAGCAGCGTGGACGGGAGCCCCTACAATGAGCAGTTCTTC. Translated: CASSVDGSPYNEQFF. Full variable domain (rest looked up from reference TRBV9 and TRBJ2-1): DSGVTQTPKHLITATGQRVTLRCSPRSGDLSVYWYQQSLDQGLQFLIQYYNGEERAKGNILERFSAQQFPDLHSELNLSSLELGDSALYFCASSVDGSPYNEQFFGPGTRLTVL.

The rearrangement uses TRBV28 and TRBJ2-7; D remains ambiguous. The CDR3 is 13 amino acids. V dropped 3 bases and J dropped 4 bases, with 10 bases sitting between them. Germline V lookup: CDR1 MDHEN, CDR2 SYDVKM. In DNA form, the CDR3 reads TGTGCCAGCAGTTTCTCCAGCCCGTACGAGCAGTACTTC. It is translated as CASSFSSPYEQYF.

This chain links TRBV30 with TRBJ2-2, with 8 bases that match TRBD1. The CDR3 is made up of 15 amino acids. The V and J ends lost 4 bases and 2 bases, in that order; junction bases with no gene match: 6. Germline CDR1 reads GTSNPN; CDR2 reads SVGIG (reference sequence). CDR3 in DNA: TGTGCCTGGACCAGGACAGGGAGAAACACCGGGGAGCTGTTTTTT. Translation gives CAWTRTGRNTGELFF.

The chain uses TRBV7-9 and TRBJ1-4; the match to TRBD1 covers 9 bases. Germline CDR1 reads SEHNR; CDR2 reads FQNEAQ (reference sequence). The CDR3 covers 14 residues. The V and J ends lost 7 bases and 7 bases, in that order; junction bases with no gene match: 7. For the CDR3, the DNA is TGTGCCAGCACCTGGGGACAGGGAAGTGAAAAACTGTTTTTT. Translating gives CASTWGQGSEKLFF.

The chain joins TRBV9 to TRBJ2-7; a weak D match, TRBD2 (6 bases). The CDR3 consists of 15 residues. V shed 4 bases and J shed 3 bases, with 17 bases lying between them. CDR1 is SGDLS and CDR2 is YYNGEE in the germline V gene. The CDR3 nucleotides read TGTGCCAGCAGCTGGGGGGAGGCCTTAGGCTACGAGCAGTACTTC. Translation: CASSWGEALGYEQYF.

The chain couples TRBV2 to TRBJ1-1; a possible D gene is TRBD1 (5 bases). The V and J ends lost 2 bases and 6 bases respectively, with 7 bases between them. The germline CDR1 and CDR2 sequences are SNHLY and FYNNEI. The CDR3 is 12 residues long. CDR3 residues: CASSELGAEAFF. DNA of the CDR3: TGTGCCAGCAGTGAACTGGGGGCTGAAGCTTTCTTT.

The rearrangement uses TRBV28 and TRBJ2-5, with 7 bases matching TRBD2. The CDR3 consists of 16 residues. After removal of 3 bases from V and 4 bases from J, the junction contained 11 bases not matched to a gene. Germline lookup yields CDR1 MDHEN and CDR2 SYDVKM. The CDR3 nucleotides are TGTGCCAGCAGTTTCCCTTGGGGGAGGGAGGGAGAGACCCAGTACTTC. As protein: CASSFPWGREGETQYF.

Worth noting for this clone: This CDR3 is also generated by other DNA sequences in the sample. V usage is TRBV2 and J usage is TRBJ2-3; 7 bases map to TRBD2. J lost 1 base, V lost 6 bases, and 4 bases had no gene match. From germline, CDR1 is SNHLY and CDR2 FYNNEI. The CDR3 loop spans 14 amino acids. Written as DNA, the CDR3 is TGTGCCAGCAGCGGGCTAGCGGGCACAGATACGCAGTATTTT. This sequence encodes CASSGLAGTDTQYF.

About this clone: Distinct nucleotide sequences in the sample also encode this CDR3. This chain uses TRBV5-1 with TRBJ2-1; 9 bases are a match to TRBD1. Trimming took 4 bases from V and 2 from J; bases not matched to a gene: 4. The CDR3 is made up of 15 amino acids. Germline-derived CDR1 and CDR2 are SGHRS and YFSETQ. The chain's CDR3 is CASSPGQGTYNEQFF. In DNA, the CDR3 is TGCGCCAGCAGCCCGGGACAGGGAACCTACAATGAGCAGTTCTTC. The entire variable domain, with the rest obtained from reference TRBV5-1 and TRBJ2-1, is as follows: KAGVTQTPRYLIKTRGQQVTLSCSPISGHRSVSWYQQTPGQGLQFLFEYFSETQRNKGNFPGRFSGRQFSNSRSEMNVSTLELGDSALYLCASSPGQGTYNEQFFGPGTRLTVL.

The chain recombines TRBV7-3 with TRBJ2-1; D assignment may be TRBD1 or TRBD2 (5 bases each). V was shortened by 5 bases and J by 9 bases, with 11 bases between the two germline ends. The CDR3 covers 12 residues. Germline V gene data show CDR1 as SGHTA and CDR2 as FQGTGA. The CDR3 DNA reads as TGTGCCAGCAGCAGAGGGGTCGCTGAGCAGTTCTTC. It codes for CASSRGVAEQFF.

Here the CDR3 DNA reads TGCGCCAGCAGCAGCTTAAGGAGGAACAATGAGCAGTTCTTC. It translates to CASSSLRRNNEQFF. J is TRBJ2-1 and V is TRBV5-1; tentative D call: TRBD2 (5 bases). V lost 4 bases and J 5 bases, leaving 13 bases between the germline ends. This CDR3 is built from 14 residues. Germline V gene lookup returns CDR1 SGHRS and CDR2 YFSETQ.

The CDR3 DNA reads as TGTGCCAGTAGTCCAAGACAGGTCCCGCTTGGCTATGGCTACACCTTC. Protein: CASSPRQVPLGYGYTF. The rearrangement links TRBV19 to TRBJ1-2; a possible D gene is TRBD1 (6 bases). The V and J ends lost 5 bases and 4 bases respectively, with 20 bases between them. The V gene's germline CDR1 is LNHDA and CDR2 SQIVND (reference sequence). This CDR3 comprises 16 residues.

This clone has only one observation. V usage is TRBV4-1 and J usage is TRBJ1-1, with 7 nucleotides matching TRBD1. Unmatched junction bases numbered 8, after V lost 4 bases and J lost 3 bases. The germline gives CDR1 MGHRA, CDR2 YSYEKL. The CDR3 covers 15 residues. The CDR3 here is CASSRGTAEDTEAFF. The CDR3 nucleotides read TGCGCCAGCAGCCGAGGGACAGCAGAAGACACTGAAGCTTTCTTT.

This chain connects TRBV5-1 to TRBJ2-1; TRBD2 matches 9 bases. The length of the CDR3 is 14 residues. The germline CDR1 and CDR2 sequences are SGHRS and YFSETQ. The trim removed 7 bases at V and 9 bases at J, leaving 11 bases unmatched. The CDR3 is CASASAGGPGEQFF. The CDR3 bases are TGCGCCAGCGCCTCCGCGGGAGGGCCCGGTGAGCAGTTCTTC.